This T cell receptor beta chain was retrieved from a study of blood T cells in healthy people across ages. Study-wide points: Percentage of naive T cells showed a strong correlation with TCR beta diversity. Both naive CD4+ cell counts and diversity were greater in long-lived donors than in aged donors.

Using a J-beta primer mix together with a sample-barcoded 5' primer, a second PCR was run for roughly 7 to 11 cycles. TCRdb passed the 5' RACE reads through MiXCR, listing each CDR3 protein once. Here the sample spans roughly 680,000 distinct CDR3 sequences, about 50% being singletons. This clonotype has a handful of counts. The antigen remains unidentified. V shed 1 base and J shed 4 bases, with 7 bases lying between them. Germline assignment: CDR1 LGHDT and CDR2 YNNKEL (reference sequence). The CDR3 runs 13 residues. This chain links TRBV3-1 with TRBJ1-2; D uncertain. What was sequenced was blood. The receptor's source is a woman over 75 in good health. CDR3 nucleotide sequence: TGTGCCAGCAGCCAAGGGGTTTCCTATGGCTACACCTTC. The encoded protein is CASSQGVSYGYTF.